Listed below are T cell receptor beta chains from one sample, sequenced in a study of Graves' ophthalmopathy and Graves' hyperthyroidism. TCRdb redid the calling of the multiplex PCR reads with MiXCR, one entry per CDR3 protein. The data contain over a million distinct CDR3 sequences, around a third of them singletons. Sequencing was performed on peripheral blood or thyroid tissue (not recorded which). The receptor source for this set is an adult man with Graves' hyperthyroidism. Each CDR3 is given with its conserved first and last residue. A D gene is named only where the DNA matches it firmly. The size of a clone is reported for some rows only, either as once, few or many, or as a class for expanded clones.

D	V	size	J	DNA	CDR3
TRBD1	TRBV15	.	TRBJ2-5	TGTGCCACCAGCAGAGATGGACAGGGCTGGGAGCAGTACTTC	CATSRDGQGWEQYF
TRBD1	TRBV7-3	many	TRBJ2-5	TGTGCCAGCAGCCCGGACAGGGGGCAAGAGACCCAGTACTTC	CASSPDRGQETQYF
.	TRBV7-9	many	TRBJ1-1	TGTGCCAGCAGCTTCCTTCAGCTTGAAGCTTTCTTT	CASSFLQLEAFF
.	TRBV7-9	few	TRBJ1-5	TGCGCCAGCAGCTCCAGGGAAATGAGCAATCAGCCCCAGCATTTT	CASSSREMSNQPQHF
.	TRBV11-2	few	TRBJ2-7	TGTGCCAGCAGCTTACAGGGTTACCGCGGCGGGGGCGTCTACGAGCAGTACTTC	CASSLQGYRGGGVYEQYF
.	TRBV6-5	many	TRBJ1-6	TGTGCCAGCAGTTACGTGACGGGTTTATCCCTCCACTTT	CASSYVTGLSLHF
.	TRBV10-2	few	TRBJ1-6	TGCGCCAGCAGTGTCGGACTGGGTAATTCACCCCTCCACTTT	CASSVGLGNSPLHF
.	TRBV29-1	.	TRBJ1-4	TGCAGCGCGCAGAGGGGCCGCTCTGGAAAACTGTTTTTT	CSAQRGRSGKLFF
.	TRBV6-6	.	TRBJ1-2	TGTGCCAGCAGTTACTCTTGGGGTTATGGCTACACCTTC	CASSYSWGYGYTF
.	TRBV6-5	.	TRBJ1-2	TGTGCCAGCAGTTATCCGGGGGCTAACTATGGCTACACCTTC	CASSYPGANYGYTF
TRBD2	TRBV10-2	few	TRBJ2-7	TGTGCCAGCAGTGCGGGACTAGCAACCTACGAGCAGTACTTC	CASSAGLATYEQYF
.	TRBV10-2	.	TRBJ2-7	TGCGCCAGCAGTGCTAGGGACGCTGCGGGGCTCTACGAGCAGTACTTC	CASSARDAAGLYEQYF
.	TRBV6-2/TRBV6-3	.	TRBJ2-7	TGTGCCAGCAGTTACTCGTGGCGGGACCGTATATCCTACGAGCAGTACTTC	CASSYSWRDRISYEQYF
.	TRBV7-2	.	TRBJ1-5	TGTGCCAGCAGCGTAGCGACAGGTTATCAGCCCCAGCATTTT	CASSVATGYQPQHF
.	TRBV9	many	TRBJ2-7	TGTGCCAGCAGTTCCCCACACGCCTACGAGCAGTACTTC	CASSSPHAYEQYF
.	TRBV18	.	TRBJ2-5	TGTGCCAGCTCACCCGGTGGCCACGAGACCCAGTACTTC	CASSPGGHETQYF
TRBD2	TRBV5-6	.	TRBJ2-5	TGTGCCAGCAGGGAGGGGACTAGCGCGCCGCACCAAGAGACCCAGTACTTC	CASREGTSAPHQETQYF
TRBD1	TRBV7-6	many	TRBJ1-1	TGTGCCAGCAGCTTAGGGGAAAAGGGACAGGTAGGGACTGAAGCTTTCTTT	CASSLGEKGQVGTEAFF
.	TRBV20-1	.	TRBJ2-7	TGCAGTGCTAGTATTGGTAGGCAGGGTGGTAGGTACGAGCAGTACTTC	CSASIGRQGGRYEQYF
TRBD2	TRBV7-9	.	TRBJ2-5	TGTGCCAGCAGCTTACGACTAGCGGGAGTTGGGGAGACCCAGTACTTC	CASSLRLAGVGETQYF
.	TRBV15	.	TRBJ2-2	TGTGCCACCAGCAGGGATCGGCCGGGATCTTTTAGCACCGGGGAGCTGTTTTTT	CATSRDRPGSFSTGELFF
TRBD1	TRBV10-3	.	TRBJ1-2	TGTGCCATCAGTGGGGGACAGGGGGTCGGCTACACCTTC	CAISGGQGVGYTF
TRBD1	TRBV7-8	.	TRBJ1-2	TGTGCCAGCAGGTCTGGGACAGACTATGGCTACACCTTC	CASRSGTDYGYTF
TRBD1	TRBV29-1	.	TRBJ1-1	TGCAGCGTTTCGACAGGGCGTTCCACTGAAGCTTTCTTT	CSVSTGRSTEAFF
.	TRBV4-1	.	TRBJ1-1	TGCGCCAGCAGCCAAGAACCCCCATTTGGGCAGAACACTGAAGCTTTCTTT	CASSQEPPFGQNTEAFF
TRBD1	TRBV29-1	.	TRBJ2-6	TGCAGCGTGGGAGGGACAGGGATTGAGGCTTTC	CSVGGTGIEAF
.	TRBV7-2	many	TRBJ1-1	TGTGCCAGCAGCTTAGGGGGGGTGTCGAACACTGAAGCTTTCTTT	CASSLGGVSNTEAFF
.	TRBV20-1	many	TRBJ1-5	TGCAGTGCTAGGAGTCCAGGGCGCAATCAGCCCCAGCATTTT	CSARSPGRNQPQHF
.	TRBV7-9	many	TRBJ1-5	TGTGCCAGCAGCCAATTCCCAGGGTCAGGAAATCAGCCCCAGCATTTT	CASSQFPGSGNQPQHF
.	TRBV5-1	many	TRBJ2-2	TGCGCCAGCAGCGCGACAGCGAACACCGGGGAGCTGTTTTTT	CASSATANTGELFF
TRBD2	TRBV19	few	TRBJ2-1	TGTGCCAGTAGTGATTCGATCCGGGACTACCCAACCTTC	CASSDSIRDYPTF
TRBD2	TRBV4-2	.	TRBJ2-7	TGTGCCAGCAGCCAAGGGCGGGAGCGGGGGAGGTACGAGCAGTACTTC	CASSQGRERGRYEQYF
.	TRBV28	.	TRBJ1-4	TGTGCCAGCAGTAAAACAAGGCCCGGAGCTTTTAATGAAAAACTGTTTTTT	CASSKTRPGAFNEKLFF
TRBD1	TRBV7-2	.	TRBJ1-1	TGTGCCAGCAGCTTCGAACAGGGGGGAGGCACTGAAGCTTTCTTT	CASSFEQGGGTEAFF
.	TRBV9	many	TRBJ2-2	TGTGCCAGCAGCGCCAGCCTGGACCGGGAGCTGTTTTTT	CASSASLDRELFF